This T cell receptor beta chain is from a study of neurological immune-mediated disorders. Study-level points and caveats: HTLV-1-associated myelopathy led in TCR clonal expansion, while multiple sclerosis ranked lowest, below healthy controls.

Template-switch 5'RACE cDNA synthesis added a 10-nucleotide unique molecular identifier. Over 170 million TCR-beta sequences, together covering 15-18 subjects, were produced by every individual sequencing run that was carried out. One entry per CDR3 protein results from TCRdb running MiXCR on the 5' RACE reads. Of 30,000 to 40,000 distinct CDR3 sequences in the sample, around 10% were seen once. Germline-derived CDR1 and CDR2 are MNHEY and SVGEGT. V lost 3 bases, J lost 4 bases, and 7 bases lay in between. The CDR3 length is 13 residues. Sample time point: technical triplicate 1. The study built unsorted libraries from 2 million PBMCs kept at -80 C. This clonotype was seen at least ten times. Its antigen is not identified.

The sequence was collected from a man aged 55 to 70 with HTLV-1-associated myelopathy (HAM/TSP). The V gene is TRBV6-2 or TRBV6-3, the J gene TRBJ2-1, with unresolved D. Sequenced material: PBMCs. CDR3 in amino acids: CASSYLRYNEQFF. The DNA for the CDR3 is TGTGCCAGCAGTTATTTGAGGTACAATGAGCAGTTCTTC.